These 22 T cell receptor beta chains were all obtained from the same sample, sequenced in a study of blood T cell repertoires in COVID-19. Using immunoSEQ multiplex PCR, the repertoire was profiled, and TCRdb retains in-frame clones only, with some absent. The sample includes about 95,000 clones, more than 80% seen only once; the top ten take around 2.9%. Sequenced material: peripheral blood. All receptors come from a man aged 45-65 years with COVID-19, enrolled during active disease.

This clone occurred once. The chain couples TRBV7-2 to TRBJ1-3; 8 bases are a match to TRBD1. V lost 5 bases, J lost 2 bases, and 2 bases stayed unmatched. This CDR3 has 14 residues. Germline lookup yields CDR1 SGHTA and CDR2 FQGNSA. CDR3 sequence reads: CASSAQGAGNTIYF. The CDR3 DNA is TGTGCCAGCAGCGCACAGGGGGCTGGAAACACCATATATTTT.

The chain recombines TRBV20-1 with TRBJ1-1, with D possibly TRBD1 on 5 matching bases. The CDR3 contains 13 residues. V lost 3 bases and J lost 5, with 13 bases in between. The germline V gene has CDR1 DFQATT and CDR2 SNEGSKA (reference sequence). The CDR3 sequence is CSASVGAGTEAFF. The CDR3 region has the DNA TGCAGTGCTAGTGTAGGGGCGGGGACTGAAGCTTTCTTT.

On this clone: One end of the junction fails to match germline, which may point to a read error. This chain links TRBV9 with TRBJ2-1, with TRBD1 identical over 10 bases. The CDR3 length is 12 residues. Germline V CDR1 and CDR2: SGDLS, YYNGEE. The CDR3 protein is CASSVGDRGLVF. CDR3 sequence (DNA): TGTGCCAGCAGCGTAGGGGACAGGGGTTTAGTCTTC.

The J gene is TRBJ1-2, the V gene TRBV5-4; 8 bases map to TRBD1. This CDR3 has 13 residues. Trimming took 4 bases from V and 6 from J; bases not matched to a gene: 5. Per germline, CDR1 SGHNT and CDR2 YYREEE (reference sequence). CDR3 nucleotides: TGTGCCAGCAGCCAGACAGGGGTTGATGGCTACACCTTC. This codes for CASSQTGVDGYTF.

This chain links TRBV6-5 with TRBJ2-3; 12 bases fit TRBD2. Germline V lookup: CDR1 MNHEY, CDR2 SVGAGI. The ends lost 6 bases at V and 2 bases at J; junction bases unmatched: 3. The CDR3 is made up of 15 amino acids. The CDR3, as DNA: TGTGCCAGCAGAAGACTAGCGGGGGACACAGATACGCAGTATTTT. It codes for CASRRLAGDTDTQYF.

The J gene is TRBJ2-2, the V gene TRBV2; TRBD2 matches 13 bases. Germline values: CDR1 SNHLY, CDR2 FYNNEI. The CDR3 length is 17 residues. With 6 bases clipped from V and 6 bases from J, the junction kept 10 bases outside the gene matches. The CDR3 reads CASRGTSGAFAAGELFF. The DNA for the CDR3 is TGTGCCAGCAGGGGGACTAGCGGGGCCTTCGCCGCCGGGGAGCTGTTTTTT.

The V gene is TRBV3-1 (or the pseudogene TRBV3-2), the J gene TRBJ2-4; D may be TRBD1 (6 bases). Trimming removed 1 base at V and 6 bases at J, with 13 bases between. CDR1 is LGHDT and CDR2 is YNNKEL in the germline V gene (reference sequence). The CDR3 totals 15 residues. The CDR3: CASSQARGGGNIQYF. The CDR3, as DNA: TGTGCCAGCAGCCAAGCCAGGGGCGGTGGAAACATTCAGTACTTC.

The CDR3 nucleotides read TGTGCCAGCAGCCAAGATCAGGGGGGAACTAATGAAAAACTGTTTTTT. This translates into CASSQDQGGTNEKLFF. V usage is TRBV4-2 and J usage is TRBJ1-4; 7 nucleotides agree with TRBD1. This CDR3 spans 16 amino acids. The V and J ends lost 0 bases and 1 base, in that order; junction bases with no gene match: 2. Germline V gene sequence: CDR1 LGHNA, CDR2 YNFKEQ.

This clone was seen only a few times. The chain couples TRBV5-4 to TRBJ2-2, with D maybe TRBD1 (5 bases). This CDR3 comprises 15 residues. Per germline, CDR1 SGHNT and CDR2 YYREEE (reference sequence). V lost 3 bases and J 1 base, leaving 10 bases between the germline ends. The CDR3 DNA reads TGTGCCAGCAGCTCCACAACAGGGAACACCGGGGAGCTGTTTTTT. Translation gives CASSSTTGNTGELFF.

This chain links TRBV6-5 with TRBJ2-1; 8 positions agree with TRBD2. J was trimmed by 4 bases and V by 0 bases; bases with no gene match: 2. Germline V gene lookup returns CDR1 MNHEY and CDR2 SVGAGI. The CDR3 covers 15 residues. The DNA for the CDR3 is TGTGCCAGCAGTTACTCCCGGGGGGGGTACAATGAGCAGTTCTTC. The encoded protein is CASSYSRGGYNEQFF.

This clone occurred once. The chain links TRBV2 to TRBJ2-2; 11 nucleotides line up with TRBD2. The trim removed 8 bases at V and 6 bases at J, leaving 14 bases unmatched. The CDR3 is 17 residues long. Germline V lookup: CDR1 SNHLY, CDR2 FYNNEI. The DNA of the CDR3 is TGTGCCAGCTCTACCATAGCGGGGGGGCGTCGTTCCGGGGAGCTGTTTTTT. The encoded protein is CASSTIAGGRRSGELFF. Full variable domain (outside the CDR3, taken from reference TRBV2 and TRBJ2-2): EPEVTQTPSHQVTQMGQEVILRCVPISNHLYFYWYRQILGQKVEFLVSFYNNEISEKSEIFDDQFSVERPDGSNFTLKIRSTKLEDSAMYFCASSTIAGGRRSGELFFGEGSRLTVL.

The V call is TRBV7-2, the J call TRBJ2-2; no firm D call. The CDR3 spans 13 residues. The V end was cut by 5 bases, the J end by 8 bases, with 12 bases between. Per the germline V gene, CDR1 is SGHTA and CDR2 is FQGNSA. The CDR3: CASSRRFRGELFF. As DNA, the CDR3 is TGTGCCAGCAGCCGACGTTTCAGGGGGGAGCTGTTTTTT. Based on the CDR3 plus reference TRBV7-2 and TRBJ2-2, the full variable domain is GAGVSQSPSNKVTEKGKDVELRCDPISGHTALYWYRQSLGQGLEFLIYFQGNSAPDKSGLPSDRFSAERTGGSVSTLTIQRTQQEDSAVYLCASSRRFRGELFFGEGSRLTVL.

The genes are TRBV4-2 and TRBJ2-3; tentatively, D is TRBD2 (5 bases). Germline-derived CDR1 and CDR2 are LGHNA and YNFKEQ. The length of the CDR3 is 16 residues. The V end was cut by 4 bases, the J end by 9 bases, with 23 bases between. The CDR3 loop is CASSPSSGSELRTQYF. CDR3 DNA sequence: TGTGCCAGCAGCCCGTCCAGCGGTTCAGAGCTTAGGACGCAGTATTTT.

V and J are TRBV9 and TRBJ2-7; TRBD1 is a possible D gene (5 bases). Trimming removed 4 bases at V and 3 bases at J, with 11 bases between. CDR1 and CDR2 (germline): SGDLS, YYNGEE. This CDR3 is built from 13 residues. CDR3 DNA sequence: TGTGCCAGCAGCACTAATGGACACTACGAGCAGTACTTC. Translating it yields CASSTNGHYEQYF.

The chain carries TRBV27 and TRBJ1-2; a possible D gene is TRBD1 (5 bases). Germline CDR1 is MNHEY and CDR2 is SMNVEV (reference sequence). The CDR3 loop spans 13 amino acids. V was trimmed by 8 bases and J by 5 bases, leaving 15 bases between them. CDR3 sequence: CASSTGTAYGYTF. The CDR3 DNA reads as TGTGCCAGCTCCACCGGGACTGCTTATGGCTACACCTTC.

The table lists this clone with a few counts. The rearrangement links TRBV7-9 to TRBJ1-5; TRBD1 agrees at 8 bases. The ends lost 5 bases at V and 4 bases at J; junction bases unmatched: 4. In germline, CDR1 is SEHNR, CDR2 FQNEAQ (reference sequence). This CDR3 is 14 amino acids long. Here the CDR3 reads CASSMGQENQPQHF. CDR3 bases: TGTGCCAGCAGCATGGGACAGGAAAATCAGCCCCAGCATTTT.

The chain is built from TRBV10-3 and TRBJ2-2, with 9 nucleotides matching TRBD1. After removal of 9 bases from V and 1 base from J, the junction contained 6 bases not matched to a gene. The CDR3 runs 15 residues. The V gene's germline CDR1 is ENHRY and CDR2 SYGVKD. The CDR3 region has the DNA TGTGCCATGAAACAGGGGGCGGTGAACACCGGGGAGCTGTTTTTT. Its translation is CAMKQGAVNTGELFF.

The rearrangement joins TRBV10-3 to TRBJ2-1; 12 nucleotides match TRBD2. Germline assignment: CDR1 ENHRY and CDR2 SYGVKD. CDR3 length: 14 residues. V dropped 10 bases and J dropped 9; count of bases not matched to a gene: 10. CDR3 loop: CATLAGGPVIEQFF. CDR3 DNA sequence: TGTGCCACCCTAGCGGGGGGGCCGGTTATTGAGCAGTTCTTC.

The chain employs TRBV27 and TRBJ2-6, with D possibly matching TRBD1 (6 bases). The germline gives CDR1 MNHEY, CDR2 SMNVEV (reference sequence). The CDR3 consists of 16 residues. V was trimmed by 3 bases and J by 2 bases, leaving 11 bases between them. In DNA form, the CDR3 reads TGTGCCAGCAGTTTCATTGGGGGCCCTGGGGCCAACGTCCTGACTTTC. Translating gives CASSFIGGPGANVLTF.

The genes are TRBV3-1 (or the pseudogene TRBV3-2) and TRBJ1-1; D possibly corresponds to TRBD1 (6 bases). Per the germline V gene, CDR1 is LGHDT and CDR2 is YNNKEL (reference sequence). This CDR3 region has 14 residues. V lost 2 bases and J 8 bases, leaving 15 bases between the germline ends. The DNA of the CDR3 is TGTGCCAGCAGCCAAAGAATACGACAGGACGAAGCTTTCTTT. It encodes CASSQRIRQDEAFF.

The rearrangement joins TRBV19 to TRBJ2-1; no clear D. V dropped 3 bases and J dropped 0 bases, with 9 bases sitting between them. The CDR3 length is 15 residues. Germline V gene sequence: CDR1 LNHDA, CDR2 SQIVND (reference sequence). The DNA of the CDR3 is TGTGCCAGTAGTATCGGCTGGAGCTCCTACAATGAGCAGTTCTTC. Its translation is CASSIGWSSYNEQFF.

The J gene is TRBJ1-4, the V gene TRBV28, with 10 bases lining up with TRBD1. V trimming: 6 bases; J trimming: 7 bases; junction bases outside the gene matches: 11. CDR1 is MDHEN, CDR2 SYDVKM, per germline. The CDR3 covers 16 residues. CDR3 nucleotides: TGTGCCAGCAGATCCGACAGGGGGCGGGGAGGTGAAAAACTGTTTTTT. This gives the protein CASRSDRGRGGEKLFF.